This T cell receptor (beta chain) came from a study of cytomegalovirus exposure and HLA in healthy donors. There are 13 residues in the CDR3. CDR1 and CDR2 from the germline V gene are GTSNPN and SVGIG (reference sequence). With V trimmed by 1 base and J by 5 bases, 2 bases remained unmatched. PCR was performed using 60 Vbeta and 13 Jbeta primers. Assay: immunoSEQ multiplex PCR; the TCRdb copy retains only in-frame clones and omits some. The sample includes just over 80,000 clones. The sample comprised PBMCs. The sequence was collected from a woman in her thirties in good health and CMV-seronegative. The chain recombines TRBV30 with TRBJ2-1; 7 bases are a match to TRBD1. Here the CDR3 reads CAWSGDSDNEQFF. CDR3 DNA sequence: TGTGCCTGGAGTGGGGACAGCGACAATGAGCAGTTCTTC.